Shown below are 17 T cell receptor beta chains from a single sample sequenced in a study of OX40 agonist ivuxolimab in advanced cancers. Profiled with immunoSEQ multiplex PCR; TCRdb holds only in-frame clones, not every one. The profile shows approximately 60,000 clones, 90% to 95% of them singletons. This specimen consisted of CD4+ or CD8+ T cells sorted from blood, obtained in a trial of the OX40 agonist ivuxolimab. The receptors were gathered from an adult with an advanced solid tumor such as melanoma, head and neck, liver or kidney cancer.

The genes are TRBV9 and TRBJ2-7; D is unclear. V was cut by 0 bases and J by 2 bases, with 12 bases left in between. CDR3 size: 15 residues. Per the germline V gene, CDR1 is SGDLS and CDR2 is YYNGEE. CDR3 DNA: TGTGCCAGCAGCGTAGGGTCGACTGAGGCCTACGAGCAGTACTTC. Amino acid sequence: CASSVGSTEAYEQYF. The full variable domain, completed using reference TRBV9 and TRBJ2-7, is DSGVTQTPKHLITATGQRVTLRCSPRSGDLSVYWYQQSLDQGLQFLIQYYNGEERAKGNILERFSAQQFPDLHSELNLSSLELGDSALYFCASSVGSTEAYEQYFGPGTRLTVT.

The count of this clone is one. V is TRBV29-1 and J is TRBJ1-2, with D possibly TRBD1 on 5 matching bases. Germline CDR1 SQVTM, CDR2 ANQGSEA. The CDR3 is made up of 13 amino acids. V was pared by 0 bases and J by 2 bases, with 7 bases between. The CDR3, as DNA: TGCAGCGTTGAAGATTGGGGGAACTATGGCTACACCTTC. Its translation is CSVEDWGNYGYTF.

V is TRBV9 and J is TRBJ2-4; 7 nucleotides line up with TRBD2. CDR1 SGDLS and CDR2 YYNGEE come from the germline V gene. The CDR3 sequence is 14 residues long. The junction had 3 bases not matched to a gene; V was cut back by 3 bases and J by 3 bases. The CDR3 bases are TGTGCCAGCAGCGCATCGGGGGGCAAAAACATTCAGTACTTC. This codes for CASSASGGKNIQYF.

The J gene is TRBJ2-2, the V gene TRBV10-3; D is unclear. With 2 bases removed from V and 1 base from J, the gap between germline ends came to 2 bases. There are 13 residues in the CDR3. The germline gives CDR1 ENHRY, CDR2 SYGVKD. The CDR3 bases are TGTGCCATCAGTGAGGGGAACACCGGGGAGCTGTTTTTT. Protein: CAISEGNTGELFF.

The chain links TRBV4-1 to TRBJ2-7; the match to TRBD2 covers 12 bases. The CDR3 loop spans 17 amino acids. Germline V gene data show CDR1 as MGHRA and CDR2 as YSYEKL. The junction had 13 bases not matched to a gene; V was cut back by 5 bases and J by 5 bases. CDR3 nucleotide sequence: TGCGCCAGCAGCTTACCGAGACTAGCGGGAGTAATAGACGAGCAGTACTTC. It yields the protein CASSLPRLAGVIDEQYF.

The rearrangement joins TRBV7-6 to TRBJ2-7; D remains ambiguous. The germline CDR1 and CDR2 sequences are SGHVS and FNYEAQ. The CDR3 length is 16 residues. Trimming stripped 1 base from V and 2 bases from J, with 15 bases between. CDR3 DNA sequence: TGTGCCAGCAGCTTAGTTCCCGCGGAGTGGGCCTACGAGCAGTACTTC. As protein: CASSLVPAEWAYEQYF.

The chain combines TRBV27 with TRBJ2-3; 9 nucleotides agree with TRBD2. Germline V CDR1 and CDR2: MNHEY, SMNVEV (reference sequence). The CDR3 length is 16 residues. V lost 8 bases, J lost 1 base, and 10 bases stayed unmatched. The CDR3 sequence is CASRTSERKGTDTQYF. The CDR3 region has the DNA TGTGCCAGCCGGACTAGCGAACGAAAAGGCACAGATACGCAGTATTTT.

The gene calls are TRBV5-1 and TRBJ2-1, with D perhaps matching TRBD1 or TRBD2 (6 bases each). The ends were cut back, 9 bases at V and 9 bases at J, with 16 bases in the middle. The germline CDR1 and CDR2 sequences are SGHRS and YFSETQ. The CDR3 has 12 amino acids. The CDR3, as DNA: TGCGCCACCTCACATGAGGGGGGTGAGCAGTTCTTC. Residues: CATSHEGGEQFF.

V and J are TRBV6-5 and TRBJ1-1, with TRBD1 as a possible D gene (5 bases). Trimming left V 8 bases short and J 4 bases short, with 8 bases between. Germline V CDR1 and CDR2: MNHEY, SVGAGI. The CDR3 spans 11 residues. CDR3 DNA sequence: TGTGCCAGCCGGGGGGGCACTGAAGCTTTCTTT. It encodes CASRGGTEAFF.

V is TRBV4-1 and J is TRBJ2-2, with TRBD2 matching over 13 bases. Losses at the gene ends were 4 bases for V and 7 bases for J; bases not matched to a gene: 6. Per the germline V gene, CDR1 is MGHRA and CDR2 is YSYEKL. This CDR3 spans 16 amino acids. In nucleotides, the CDR3 is TGCGCCAGCAGCCCGGCGACTAGCGGGAGGTACGGGGAGCTGTTTTTT. This encodes CASSPATSGRYGELFF.

V gene TRBV5-6 combines with J gene TRBJ2-7, with TRBD1 matching over 7 bases. Trimming removed 7 bases from V and 5 bases from J; junction bases left unmatched: 6. The CDR3 is 12 amino acids. Germline V gene sequence: CDR1 SGHDT, CDR2 YYEEEE. The CDR3 DNA follows: TGTGCCAGCCAAGGGCAGGGGGACGAGCAGTACTTC. Its translation is CASQGQGDEQYF.

This sequence joins TRBV27 and TRBJ2-1, with TRBD2 identical over 13 bases. The CDR3 is made up of 15 amino acids. Losses at the gene ends were 5 bases for V and 9 bases for J; bases not matched to a gene: 7. Germline loops: CDR1 MNHEY, CDR2 SMNVEV (reference sequence). The CDR3 spells CASSPGTSGTTEQFF. As DNA, the CDR3 is TGTGCCAGCAGTCCCGGGACTAGCGGGACGACTGAGCAGTTCTTC.

V is TRBV14 and J is TRBJ1-4, with TRBD1 matching over 7 bases. The CDR3 is 16 residues long. The V gene's germline CDR1 is SGHDN and CDR2 FVKESK. The trim removed 4 bases at V and 0 bases at J, leaving 5 bases unmatched. Here the CDR3 DNA reads TGTGCCAGCAGCCGGACAGGCCTCGCAACTAATGAAAAACTGTTTTTT. Amino acid sequence: CASSRTGLATNEKLFF. The full variable domain, rest sourced from reference TRBV14 and TRBJ1-4, is EAGVTQFPSHSVIEKGQTVTLRCDPISGHDNLYWYRRVMGKEIKFLLHFVKESKQDESGMPNNRFLAERTGGTYSTLKVQPAELEDSGVYFCASSRTGLATNEKLFFGSGTQLSVL.

The chain recombines TRBV19 with TRBJ1-2; D might be TRBD1 (5 bases). The germline V gene encodes CDR1 LNHDA and CDR2 SQIVND (reference sequence). The V and J ends lost 6 bases and 4 bases respectively, with 15 bases between them. The CDR3 loop spans 14 amino acids. The CDR3 nucleotides are TGTGCCAGTAGATTCGCAGGGTTGAGCTATGGCTACACCTTC. Its translation is CASRFAGLSYGYTF.

The rearrangement links TRBV13 to TRBJ1-4; D is unresolved. The V end lost 1 base, the J end lost 3 bases, and 6 bases lay between the germline ends. The CDR3 contains 14 residues. CDR1 and CDR2 from the germline V gene are PRHDT and FYEKMQ (reference sequence). This CDR3 is CASSLAPANEKLFF. Written as DNA, the CDR3 is TGTGCCAGCAGCTTAGCGCCAGCTAATGAAAAACTGTTTTTT.

This clone was detected only a few times. The gene calls are TRBV6-5 and TRBJ1-1; D is unclear. Looked up from germline, CDR1 is MNHEY and CDR2 is SVGAGI. The CDR3 covers 12 residues. Trimming left V 6 bases short and J 3 bases short, with 8 bases between. The CDR3 DNA reads TGTGCCAGCAGGCTTGGACACACTGAAGCTTTCTTT. Amino acid sequence: CASRLGHTEAFF.

The V gene is TRBV28, the J gene TRBJ2-5, with 15 bases aligning to TRBD2. The J call is uncertain, as TRBJ2-7 better fits the DNA end. There are 18 residues in the CDR3. CDR1 and CDR2 from the germline V gene are MDHEN and SYDVKM. The CDR3 protein is CASSLGLAGGKSGLEQYF. The CDR3 coding sequence is TGTGCCAGCAGTTTGGGACTAGCGGGAGGCAAGTCGGGGCTCGAGCAGTACTTC.